The 17 T cell receptor beta chains below were found in one sample sequenced in a study of CD8+ T cells in alopecia areata (dated by TCRdb to 2017 to 2018). Library creation used the immunoSEQ multiplex PCR assay. RNA was extracted from all samples and reverse transcribed into cDNA, which served as template for TCR sequencing. The table comes from immuneACCESS by way of TCRdb, which keeps in-frame sequences with V and J called. Part of the clones is missing from these tables; in studies checked, under half for an unresolved V gene and the rest for unknown reasons. Within this sample are about 99,000 clones, with about nine tenths of them counted one time only. The ten largest clones represent 8.5% to 14% of the sample. The treatment or condition label, read with the paper, signifies: oral pan-JAK inhibitor, 5-10 mg twice daily. The specimen was CD8+ T cells sorted from blood, collected between weeks 30 and 35, from a patient treated with tofacitinib. The receptors stem from a human donor with alopecia areata.

This chain uses TRBV4-2 with TRBJ2-5, with TRBD2 identical over 7 bases. Gene TRBJ2-7 matches the end of the DNA better, so the J call may be wrong. Germline CDR1 reads LGHNA; CDR2 reads YNFKEQ. The CDR3 covers 14 residues. CDR3 DNA sequence: TGTGCCAGCAGCCAAAGCGGGACCGGCTACGAGCAGTACTTC. Translated, it gives CASSQSGTGYEQYF.

The chain recombines TRBV20-1 with TRBJ2-1; D possibly corresponds to TRBD2 (5 bases). Between the trimmed V and J ends, which lost 2 bases and 7 bases, there was a span of 6 bases. The CDR3 is 11 residues long. Germline loops: CDR1 DFQATT, CDR2 SNEGSKA (reference sequence). CDR3 region: CSARSGNEQFF. The CDR3 DNA is TGCAGTGCTAGATCGGGAAATGAGCAGTTCTTC.

This chain connects TRBV6-5 to TRBJ2-7; maybe TRBD1 (5 bases). CDR1 is MNHEY, CDR2 SVGAGI, per germline. This CDR3 has 15 amino acids. The V and J ends lost 0 bases and 7 bases respectively, with 16 bases between them. CDR3 region: CASSYSFGAPSEQYF. CDR3 sequence (DNA): TGTGCCAGCAGTTACTCATTTGGGGCCCCCAGTGAGCAGTACTTC.

Comment on this clone: The sample holds other DNA sequences that translate to the same CDR3. The rearrangement joins TRBV7-9 to TRBJ2-6; 11 bases match TRBD2. The CDR3 is 19 residues long. Germline loops: CDR1 SEHNR, CDR2 FQNEAQ (reference sequence). After removal of 4 bases from V and 0 bases from J, the junction contained 8 bases not matched to a gene. CDR3 residues: CASSSTGLAETSGANVLTF. The CDR3 nucleotides are TGTGCCAGCAGCTCTACGGGACTAGCGGAGACCTCTGGGGCCAACGTCCTGACTTTC.

The chain uses TRBV2 and TRBJ2-1; 11 nucleotides align to TRBD2. The CDR3 has 15 residues. Per the germline V gene, CDR1 is SNHLY and CDR2 is FYNNEI. V lost 3 bases and J lost 9; bases outside the gene matches: 7. The CDR3 loop is CASSDSSGGHGEQFF. As DNA, the CDR3 is TGTGCCAGCAGTGACTCTAGCGGGGGGCATGGTGAGCAGTTCTTC. The variable domain in full, with the rest retrieved from reference TRBV2 and TRBJ2-1, is EPEVTQTPSHQVTQMGQEVILRCVPISNHLYFYWYRQILGQKVEFLVSFYNNEISEKSEIFDDQFSVERPDGSNFTLKIRSTKLEDSAMYFCASSDSSGGHGEQFFGPGTRLTVL.

The chain employs TRBV6-1 and TRBJ2-2, with TRBD1 matching 10 bases. CDR1 and CDR2 from the germline V gene are MNHNS and SASEGT. V dropped 0 bases and J dropped 5; count of bases not matched to a gene: 12. The CDR3 is 19 amino acids. Here the CDR3 DNA reads TGTGCCAGCAGTGAAGCTCCGACAGGGGGCGATTTCCGGACCGGGGAGCTGTTTTTT. Its translation: CASSEAPTGGDFRTGELFF.

The rearrangement uses TRBV7-9 and TRBJ2-7; D is unresolved. Germline-derived CDR1 and CDR2 are SEHNR and FQNEAQ (reference sequence). The CDR3 is 16 amino acids. Trimming took 5 bases from V and 0 from J, leaving 17 bases between them. This chain's CDR3 is CASSRQDGKSSYEQYF. The CDR3 coding sequence is TGTGCCAGCAGCCGCCAGGACGGCAAGAGCTCCTACGAGCAGTACTTC. The full variable domain, rest sourced from reference TRBV7-9 and TRBJ2-7, is DTGVSQNPRHKITKRGQNVTFRCDPISEHNRLYWYRQTLGQGPEFLTYFQNEAQLEKSRLLSDRFSAERPKGSFSTLEIQRTEQGDSAMYLCASSRQDGKSSYEQYFGPGTRLTVT.

The gene calls are TRBV5-1 and TRBJ2-1, with 11 bases that match TRBD1. The V gene's germline CDR1 is SGHRS and CDR2 YFSETQ. The V segment lost 4 bases and the J segment 6 bases; nucleotides outside the gene matches: 6. The CDR3 runs 15 residues. The CDR3 bases are TGCGCCAGCAGCCCCGGGACAGGGGGGATCAATGAGCAGTTCTTC. It is translated as CASSPGTGGINEQFF.

A remark on this clone: Compared with germline, one end of the junction differs, possibly owing to a read error. The chain recombines TRBV27 with TRBJ1-5; D is perhaps TRBD1 (6 bases). The CDR3 is 15 amino acids. The germline V gene encodes CDR1 MNHEY and CDR2 SMNVEV (reference sequence). Written as DNA, the CDR3 is TGTGCCAGCAGCGAACAGGGAATGGGCAATCAGCCCCAACATTTT. Protein product: CASSEQGMGNQPQHF.

The chain combines TRBV27 with TRBJ1-2; D possibly corresponds to TRBD1 (5 bases). Germline V gives CDR1 MNHEY, CDR2 SMNVEV (reference sequence). This CDR3 is 16 amino acids long. With 0 bases removed from V and 2 bases from J, the gap between germline ends came to 13 bases. This chain's CDR3 is CASSLSLQDVNYGYTF. The CDR3 coding sequence is TGTGCCAGCAGTTTATCCCTACAGGACGTGAACTATGGCTACACCTTC.

V and J are TRBV5-1 and TRBJ2-7, with D tentatively TRBD1 or TRBD2 (7 bases each). V lost 1 base to trimming and J lost 0 bases, with 20 bases between them. Germline values: CDR1 SGHRS, CDR2 YFSETQ. There are 18 residues in the CDR3. As DNA, the CDR3 is TGCGCCAGCAGCTTGACGGCAGGGGGGGTTCGAAGCTCCTACGAGCAGTACTTC. It translates to CASSLTAGGVRSSYEQYF.

In its sample, this clone was seen a few times. The chain couples TRBV6-6 to TRBJ2-1; a possible D gene is TRBD2 (7 bases). Looked up from germline, CDR1 is MNHNY and CDR2 is SVGAGI (reference sequence). The CDR3 length is 16 residues. V was cut by 2 bases and J by 5 bases, with 16 bases left in between. CDR3 amino acids: CASSYTAGANHNEQFF. CDR3 nucleotides: TGTGCCAGCAGTTACACGGCGGGGGCAAATCACAATGAGCAGTTCTTC.

In this sample, this clone turned up once. V is TRBV27 and J is TRBJ1-2, with no clear D. The CDR3 totals 15 residues. Trimming shortened V by 3 bases and J by 5 bases, and 16 bases separated the two germline ends. Per germline, CDR1 MNHEY and CDR2 SMNVEV (reference sequence). Here the CDR3 DNA reads TGTGCCAGCAGTTTGGGATGGGGAGTAGCGTATGGCTACACCTTC. Translating it yields CASSLGWGVAYGYTF.

This chain joins TRBV5-4 and TRBJ2-7, with a weak D call TRBD1 (5 bases). The germline V gene has CDR1 SGHNT and CDR2 YYREEE (reference sequence). There are 17 residues in the CDR3. Trimming took off 5 bases at V and 2 bases at J, with 23 bases between the two ends. CDR3 sequence reads: CASSSRPRVKGPYEQYF. DNA for the CDR3: TGTGCCAGCAGTTCGCGCCCCAGGGTGAAGGGCCCCTACGAGCAGTACTTC. The whole variable domain, remainder taken from reference TRBV5-4 and TRBJ2-7, is ETGVTQSPTHLIKTRGQQVTLRCSSQSGHNTVSWYQQALGQGPQFIFQYYREEENGRGNFPPRFSGLQFPNYSSELNVNALELDDSALYLCASSSRPRVKGPYEQYFGPGTRLTVT.

The J gene is TRBJ2-5, the V gene TRBV7-2, with D tentatively TRBD1 or TRBD2 (6 bases each). V was trimmed by 1 base and J by 5 bases, leaving 11 bases between them. This CDR3 has 14 amino acids. CDR1 and CDR2 from the germline V gene are SGHTA and FQGNSA. CDR3 sequence reads: CASSLEGGEETQYF. The CDR3 region has the DNA TGTGCCAGCAGCTTAGAGGGGGGAGAGGAGACCCAGTACTTC. Together with reference TRBV7-2 and TRBJ2-5, the CDR3 gives the full variable domain: GAGVSQSPSNKVTEKGKDVELRCDPISGHTALYWYRQSLGQGLEFLIYFQGNSAPDKSGLPSDRFSAERTGGSVSTLTIQRTQQEDSAVYLCASSLEGGEETQYFGPGTRLLVL.

V usage is TRBV4-1 and J usage is TRBJ2-1; D not resolved. Germline V gene lookup returns CDR1 MGHRA and CDR2 YSYEKL. CDR3 length equals 12 residues. V gave up 4 bases and J gave up 8 bases, with 9 bases separating them. The CDR3 region is CASSLLADEQFF. The CDR3 DNA reads TGCGCCAGCAGCCTTCTGGCGGATGAGCAGTTCTTC.

The chain recombines TRBV6-5 with TRBJ2-2; the D gene is possibly TRBD2 (5 bases). CDR1 is MNHEY and CDR2 is SVGAGI in the germline V gene. This CDR3 is built from 13 residues. V was shortened by 6 bases and J by 10 bases, with 15 bases between the two germline ends. In nucleotides, the CDR3 is TGTGCCAGCAGCCACGGGGTGGGTCCGGAGCTGTTTTTT. It translates to CASSHGVGPELFF.